Below are 22 T cell receptor beta chains sequenced from a single sample in a study of CD8+CD57+ T cells in acquired aplastic anemia. TCR beta VDJ and CDR3 profiles were obtained from a genomic DNA template. TCRdb called the reads again in MiXCR, with one record for every CDR3 protein. The sample has 260,000 or so distinct CDR3 sequences; about 80% are singletons. Before being chosen for sequencing, patients had shown CD8+CD57+ cell expansion by flow cytometry. Input material: sorted CD4+, CD8+, or CD8+CD57+ T cells (not recorded which) from PBMCs. All receptors derive from a human donor with aplastic anemia.

The chain uses TRBV7-8 and TRBJ2-3, with D possibly being TRBD2 (5 bases). Germline V gene lookup returns CDR1 SGHVS and CDR2 FQNEAQ. The CDR3 has 14 amino acids. V was pared by 3 bases and J by 10 bases, with 17 bases between. The CDR3 DNA reads as TGTGCCAGCAGCTTTGATGGAGGTCCCGATGCGCAGTATTTT. It yields the protein CASSFDGGPDAQYF.

About this clonotype itself: The junction does not match germline at one end; this may be a read error. Here the CDR3 DNA reads TGTGCCAGCAGCCCACAGGGCGGAGGCAATCAGCCCGAGCATTTT. It translates to CASSPQGGGNQPEHF. V and J are TRBV7-9 and TRBJ1-5; perhaps TRBD1 as D (6 bases). Germline CDR1 and CDR2: SEHNR and FQNEAQ (reference sequence). The CDR3 sequence is 15 residues long.

This rearrangement joins TRBV7-8 to TRBJ1-2; D not certain. The CDR3 is 16 amino acids. The germline gives CDR1 SGHVS, CDR2 FQNEAQ. V dropped 0 bases and J dropped 11 bases, with 22 bases sitting between them. The CDR3 loop reads CASSLAGGPDMQYYTF. The DNA for the CDR3 is TGTGCCAGCAGCTTAGCGGGAGGCCCCGATATGCAGTATTACACCTTC.

The chain couples TRBV15 to TRBJ2-1; 9 bases match TRBD2. CDR3 size: 15 residues. The germline V gene encodes CDR1 LNHNV and CDR2 YYDKDF (reference sequence). After removal of 0 bases from V and 4 bases from J, the junction contained 1 base not matched to a gene. In DNA form, the CDR3 reads TGTGCCACCAGCAGAGAGCGGGGGGGATACAATGAGCAGTTCTTC. It translates to CATSRERGGYNEQFF.

The chain uses TRBV20-1 and TRBJ2-7; the match to TRBD1 covers 8 bases. The germline CDR1 and CDR2 sequences are DFQATT and SNEGSKA (reference sequence). CDR3 length: 13 residues. The J segment lost 5 bases and the V segment lost 4 bases, leaving 7 bases of the junction unmatched. CDR3 bases: TGCAGTGCTACCTCGACAGGGGTCCACGAGCAGTACGTC. Residues: CSATSTGVHEQYV.

This clonotype was picked up one time. The gene calls are TRBV20-1 and TRBJ1-2; TRBD1 is a possible D gene (5 bases). Germline CDR1 DFQATT, CDR2 SNEGSKA (reference sequence). The CDR3 covers 20 residues. Trimming left V 6 bases short and J 3 bases short, with 35 bases between. CDR3 in amino acids: CSASSWGRKNTEASYYGYTF. Written as DNA, the CDR3 is TGCAGTGCCAGTAGTTGGGGACGCAAGAACACTGAAGCTAGTTACTATGGCTACACCTTC.

This clonotype has only a few counts. V is TRBV25-1 and J is TRBJ1-2; 8 bases are a match to TRBD1. Germline values: CDR1 MGHDK, CDR2 SYGVNS. The CDR3 totals 15 residues. With 2 bases clipped from V and 4 bases from J, the junction kept 6 bases outside the gene matches. In DNA form, the CDR3 reads TGTGCCAGCAGTGAAGGGAACAGGGGGTCCTATGGCTACACCTTC. It yields the protein CASSEGNRGSYGYTF.

Worth noting for this clonotype: Likely a read error: the CDR3 ends without its conserved phenylalanine or tryptophan. No DNA is shown, since the ends of the CDR3 on it are uncertain; the CDR3 is the one TCRdb lists. The chain is built from TRBV7-8 and TRBJ2-1; TRBD1 is the table's D call, not checked against the DNA. The CDR3 is 13 amino acids in total, end residues counted. The germline CDR1 and CDR2 sequences are SGHVS and FQNEAQ. The chain's CDR3 is CASSFHPVGTALS.

The rearrangement joins TRBV20-1 to TRBJ1-5, with D hard to call. CDR1 and CDR2 from the germline V gene are DFQATT and SNEGSKA (reference sequence). The germline V and J ends were trimmed by 3 bases and 0 bases, with 3 bases remaining between them. The CDR3 extends over 12 amino acids. The CDR3 region is CSASRSNQPQHF. CDR3 DNA: TGCAGTGCTAGTCGTAGCAATCAGCCCCAGCATTTT.

This clonotype was observed at least ten times. The chain recombines TRBV2 with TRBJ1-6, with D maybe TRBD1 (6 bases). V lost 4 bases, J lost 0 bases, and 10 bases lay in between. The germline gives CDR1 SNHLY, CDR2 FYNNEI. This CDR3 comprises 16 residues. CDR3 loop: CASSVRGGSYNSPLHF. The CDR3 DNA follows: TGTGCCAGCAGTGTTAGGGGGGGCTCCTATAATTCACCCCTCCACTTT.

Comment on this clonotype: At one boundary the junction diverges from the germline segment, which might be a read error. The V gene is TRBV7-7, the J gene TRBJ2-1; the D gene could be TRBD1 or TRBD2 (5 bases each). Germline values: CDR1 SSHAT, CDR2 FNYEAQ (reference sequence). The CDR3 loop spans 14 amino acids. CDR3 amino acids: CASSLGRGRPEQFF. The CDR3 DNA sequence: TGTGCCAGCAGTTTAGGTCGGGGCCGCCCCGAGCAGTTCTTC.

The chain uses TRBV6-5 and TRBJ2-1, with TRBD2 matching 12 bases. CDR1 and CDR2 from the germline V gene are MNHEY and SVGAGI. V lost 6 bases and J lost 7; bases outside the gene matches: 10. The CDR3 length is 16 residues. CDR3 region: CASSYNGLAGRNEQFF. The CDR3 nucleotides are TGTGCCAGCAGCTACAACGGACTAGCGGGAAGGAATGAGCAGTTCTTC.

Notes on this clonotype: Germline and junction disagree at one end, which may indicate a read error. The chain carries TRBV2 and TRBJ2-4; the D gene is possibly TRBD2 (5 bases). This CDR3 comprises 12 residues. In germline, CDR1 is SNHLY, CDR2 FYNNEI. The CDR3 here is CASGGAGNIKQF. CDR3 in DNA: TGTGCCAGCGGAGGCGCTGGCAACATTAAGCAGTTC. Variable domain in full (rest from reference TRBV2 and TRBJ2-4): EPEVTQTPSHQVTQMGQEVILRCVPISNHLYFYWYRQILGQKVEFLVSFYNNEISEKSEIFDDQFSVERPDGSNFTLKIRSTKLEDSAMYFCASGGAGNIKQFGAGTRLSVL.

This chain uses TRBV7-6 with TRBJ2-7, with D possibly being TRBD1 (6 bases). The CDR3 has 18 amino acids. In germline, CDR1 is SGHVS, CDR2 FNYEAQ. V was shortened by 0 bases and J by 4 bases, with 22 bases between the two germline ends. The CDR3 sequence is CASSLAQGTKETQYEQYV. The CDR3 region has the DNA TGTGCCAGCAGCTTAGCTCAAGGGACAAAAGAGACCCAGTACGAGCAGTACGTC.

This clonotype came up many times. The CDR3 ends on some other residue instead of the conserved phenylalanine or tryptophan, so this is likely a read error. It is unclear where the CDR3 begins or ends on the DNA, so no DNA is shown, and the CDR3 is as TCRdb lists it. V is TRBV7-6 and J is TRBJ1-2; the listed D gene, TRBD1, was not tested against the DNA. Ends included, the CDR3 has 9 residues. From germline, CDR1 is SGHVS and CDR2 FNYEAQ. This CDR3 reads CASSPNRGR.

This sequence joins TRBV29-1 and TRBJ1-5; D gene unclear. The CDR3 consists of 12 residues. Deletions cut 4 bases from V and 2 bases from J, with 6 bases between. Germline lookup yields CDR1 SQVTM and CDR2 ANQGSEA. CDR3 sequence reads: CSVGGRNQPQHF. CDR3 sequence (DNA): TGCAGCGTTGGAGGCCGCAATCAGCCCCAGCATTTT.

This chain connects TRBV11-3 to TRBJ1-6; D is unclear. The CDR3 contains 14 residues. V was trimmed by 0 bases and J by 10 bases, leaving 10 bases between them. Looked up from germline, CDR1 is SGHNT and CDR2 is YENEEA. The CDR3 is CASSLDLTLSPLHF. CDR3 bases: TGTGCCAGCAGCTTAGACCTGACACTGTCACCCCTCCACTTT.

In regard to this clonotype: The junction and the germline gene differ at one end; a read error may be behind it. The chain combines TRBV7-2 with TRBJ2-1; D perhaps matches TRBD2 (5 bases). The CDR3 sequence is 13 residues long. The germline gives CDR1 SGHTA, CDR2 FQGNSA. CDR3 DNA: TGTGCCAGCAGATTAGATCTAGCAGGAAATCTTTCCTTC. Its translation: CASRLDLAGNLSF.

This chain links TRBV9 with TRBJ1-2; D is unresolved. CDR1 is SGDLS, CDR2 YYNGEE, per germline. The CDR3 length is 16 residues. Trimming cost V 4 bases and J 5 bases, with 21 bases left between them. Here the CDR3 reads CASSLGSDGFVYGYTF. The CDR3 DNA is TGTGCCAGCAGCTTGGGGAGTGACGGGTTCGTTTATGGCTACACCTTC.

The gene calls are TRBV7-9 and TRBJ2-7; D could derive from TRBD1 or TRBD2 (5 bases each). Germline values: CDR1 SEHNR, CDR2 FQNEAQ (reference sequence). The CDR3 contains 14 residues. V was clipped by 7 bases and J by 11 bases, with 24 bases between them. The CDR3 reads CASTGRGLAYEEYF. CDR3 nucleotides: TGTGCCAGCACCGGCCGGGGCCTAGCCTATGAAGAGTACTTC.

Worth noting for this clonotype: The conserved phenylalanine or tryptophan is not found at the CDR3 terminus, so this likely reflects a read error. It is unclear where the CDR3 begins or ends on the DNA, so no DNA is shown, and the CDR3 is as TCRdb lists it. The J gene is TRBJ2-2, the V gene TRBV9; the table's D call, TRBD1, has no DNA check behind it. From germline, CDR1 is SGDLS and CDR2 YYNGEE. The CDR3 is 12 amino acids in total, end residues counted. The CDR3 is CASSVGGQSTDT.

The chain has TRBV5-6 and TRBJ2-1; either TRBD1 or TRBD2 may supply D (5 bases each). The CDR3 has 16 residues. Between the trimmed V and J ends, which lost 4 bases and 8 bases, there was a span of 22 bases. The germline gives CDR1 SGHDT, CDR2 YYEEEE. The CDR3 DNA follows: TGTGCCAGCAGCCTCCGGGGCGGAAACGGTCAGGATGAGCAGTTCTTC. Amino acid sequence: CASSLRGGNGQDEQFF.